This T cell receptor beta chain was identified in a study of spatial heterogeneity in lung cancer (dated by TCRdb to 2018 to 2020). About the study as a whole: Beta-chain transcripts were consistently detected in greater numbers than alpha-chain transcripts, which likely reflects a higher abundance of beta-chain transcripts. In the raw uncorrected reads, each unique combination of TCR and UMI appeared more than ten times on average. In non-small cell lung cancer, the study quantitatively compared TCR alpha and beta repertoires across several tumor regions, matched nontumor lung, and blood. The study linked features of the TCR repertoire to counts of nonsynonymous mutations, which were determined by whole-exome sequencing of tumor tissue. At surgery, roughly 220 tumor regions, approximately 64 matched nontumor lung samples and about 56 PBMC samples were TCR-sequenced for both alpha and beta chains.

Clipping removes 1 base from V and 5 bases from J, with 9 as the unmatched junction base count. Counted from cysteine to phenylalanine, this CDR3 has 16 amino acids. The CDR3 DNA has 48 bases and is translated from base 1. Study-level results and caveats: Ubiquitous expanded tumor TCRs were detected in blood more often at tumor resection than at routine follow-up. Confirming at a functional level the hypothesis that regional TCRs recognize regional mutations was considered to require additional single-cell paired TCR alpha and beta sequencing.

The protocol used for the library was 5' RACE. Sequencing instrument: NextSeq 500. To allow correction of PCR and sequencing errors, the TCR library protocol tagged every TCR cDNA molecule with a unique molecular identifier. The study's own analysis went as follows. TCR identification, UMI-based error correction and CDR3 extraction were performed with Decombinator tools. TCRs above a frequency of 2 per 1,000, corresponding to the top 1% of the tumor frequency distribution, were defined as expanded. Renyi diversity was computed with the R vegan package after each repertoire had been subsampled 100 times to 5,000 TCRs. CDR3 similarity networks were built from amino acid triplet string-kernel similarity, connecting CDR3s with pairwise similarity above 0.82. The public reads were reprocessed in TCRdb via fastp at Q25 and MiXCR, keeping in-frame beta chains. One record per CDR3 amino acid sequence lists the most common genes and DNA. TCRdb's processing, not the study's, gives the V and J calls here. The table for this sample lists 45,000 or so distinct CDR3 sequences; approximately 12% of them were counted only once. The ten largest clonotypes hold 42% of the sample.

According to the study, the label for this sample's time point signals: sample taken at primary tumor resection. Without any cell sorting, TCR sequencing was performed on whole RNA extracted either from tumor and nontumor lung tissue or from cryopreserved PBMC samples. Samples were obtained from 72 patients with early-stage, untreated non-small cell lung cancer from the lung TRACERx cohort. Only patients with enough RNA available from two or more tumor regions were chosen for TCR sequencing. About this clonotype: It has no known antigen specificity. Per-nucleotide qualities are absent, and no much larger clonotype sits a single base away.

This receptor chain uses TRBV23-1 and TRBJ2-7; TRBD1 agrees with 9 junctional bases. TRBV23-1 is annotated as an ORF whose role is uncertain. The sample was PBMCs, taken at surgery. This sequence originates from a female donor with early-stage non-small cell lung cancer. The bases read TGCGCCAGCAGTCAATATACGGGACAGGGTTTTCACGAGCAGTACTTC. Its protein is CASSQYTGQGFHEQYF.